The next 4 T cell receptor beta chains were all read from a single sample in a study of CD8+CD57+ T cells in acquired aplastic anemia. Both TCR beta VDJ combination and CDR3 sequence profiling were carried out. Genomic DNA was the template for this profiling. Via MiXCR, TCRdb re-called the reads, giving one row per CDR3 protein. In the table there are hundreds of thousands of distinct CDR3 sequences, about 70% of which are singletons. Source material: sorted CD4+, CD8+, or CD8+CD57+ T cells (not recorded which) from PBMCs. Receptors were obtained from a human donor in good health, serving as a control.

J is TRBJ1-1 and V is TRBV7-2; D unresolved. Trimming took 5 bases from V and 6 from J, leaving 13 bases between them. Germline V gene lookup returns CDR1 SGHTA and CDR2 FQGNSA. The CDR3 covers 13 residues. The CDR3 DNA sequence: TGTGCCAGCAGCCGAGACCGGATCGCTGAAGCTTTCTTT. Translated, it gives CASSRDRIAEAFF.

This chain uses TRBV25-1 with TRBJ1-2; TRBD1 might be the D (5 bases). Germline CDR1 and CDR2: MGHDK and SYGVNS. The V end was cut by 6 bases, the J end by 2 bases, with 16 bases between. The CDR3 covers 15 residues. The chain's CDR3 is CASSLRDGSNYGYTF. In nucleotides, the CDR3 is TGTGCCAGCAGCCTTAGGGACGGATCAAACTATGGCTACACCTTC.

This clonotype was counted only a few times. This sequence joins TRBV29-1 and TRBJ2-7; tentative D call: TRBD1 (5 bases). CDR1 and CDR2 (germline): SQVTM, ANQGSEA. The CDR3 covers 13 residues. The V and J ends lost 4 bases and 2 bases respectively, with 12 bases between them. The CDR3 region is CSVGRTDTYEQYF. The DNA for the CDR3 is TGCAGCGTTGGACGGACGGACACCTACGAGCAGTACTTC.

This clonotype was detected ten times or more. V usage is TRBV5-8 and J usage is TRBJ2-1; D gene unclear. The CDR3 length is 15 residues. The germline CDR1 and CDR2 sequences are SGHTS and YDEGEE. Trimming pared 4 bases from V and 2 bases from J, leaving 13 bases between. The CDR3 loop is CASSPREHTYNEQFF. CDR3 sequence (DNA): TGTGCCAGCAGCCCCCGAGAGCACACCTACAATGAGCAGTTCTTC.